The subject of this entry is one T cell receptor (beta chain). Its antigen is not known. The record originates from a study of cytomegalovirus exposure and HLA in healthy donors. The PCR was carried out with 60 Vbeta primers and 13 Jbeta primers. Profiling relied on immunoSEQ multiplex PCR, and the TCRdb table lists in-frame clones only, not all of them. The data hold about 150,000 clones, with 78% observed a single time. The CDR3 sequence is 14 residues long. V lost 1 base, J lost 9 bases, and 13 bases lay in between. The germline V gene encodes CDR1 MNHNS and CDR2 SASEGT. Overall study findings and caveats: Sequencing artifact likely explains a cluster of highly shared sequence variants. Sequencing depth across donors, presence/absence analyses assumed, was roughly uniform. It was 164 TCR beta chains that were listed as cytomegalovirus-associated. There were a few CMV-associated chains whose specificity for CMV antigens was confirmed in vitro.

This receptor was taken from a woman aged 45-59 years in good health and CMV-seropositive. The gene calls are TRBV6-1 and TRBJ2-1; perhaps TRBD1 as D (5 bases). Sequenced sample: PBMCs. The chain's CDR3 is CASSEGAGRIEQFF. CDR3 nucleotide sequence: TGTGCCAGCAGTGAAGGGGCAGGGCGGATTGAGCAGTTCTTC.